Shown below are 4 T cell receptor beta chains from a single sample sequenced in a study of blood T cell repertoires in COVID-19. This table comes from immunoSEQ multiplex PCR, and its TCRdb copy is limited to in-frame clones, with some not included. The table lists around 250,000 clones, over 75% of them singletons. Sequencing input: PBMCs or T cells enriched from blood (not recorded which). Every receptor here comes from a woman in her forties or fifties who had recovered from COVID-19.

The chain combines TRBV18 with TRBJ2-6, with 7 bases matching TRBD2. Looked up from germline, CDR1 is KGHSH and CDR2 is LQKENI. This CDR3 spans 15 amino acids. After removal of 5 bases from V and 2 bases from J, the junction contained 3 bases not matched to a gene. The CDR3 protein is CASSATSAGANVLTF. CDR3 nucleotides: TGTGCCAGCTCAGCCACTAGCGCTGGGGCCAACGTCCTGACTTTC.

This chain uses TRBV19 with TRBJ2-1, with 9 bases that match TRBD1. The V gene's germline CDR1 is LNHDA and CDR2 SQIVND (reference sequence). V gave up 1 base and J gave up 7 bases; unmatched junction bases: 11. The CDR3 is 17 amino acids. The CDR3 DNA sequence: TGTGCCAGTAGTATAGGAATCGGGACAGGGCTTTCGAATGAGCAGTTCTTC. Encoded protein: CASSIGIGTGLSNEQFF.

V usage is TRBV28 and J usage is TRBJ1-6; weak D call: TRBD1 (5 bases). Between the trimmed V and J ends, which lost 1 base and 8 bases, there was a span of 9 bases. Germline V gene data show CDR1 as MDHEN and CDR2 as SYDVKM. CDR3 length: 14 amino acids. The CDR3 DNA reads TGTGCCAGCAGTTTATCAGGGTTGGATTCACCCCTCCACTTT. This gives the protein CASSLSGLDSPLHF.

The chain joins TRBV5-6 to TRBJ2-2, with a weak D call TRBD1 (6 bases). Trimming took 3 bases from V and 0 from J, leaving 9 bases between them. CDR3 length equals 15 residues. Looked up from germline, CDR1 is SGHDT and CDR2 is YYEEEE. CDR3 in DNA: TGTGCCAGCAGCTCAGGGGAGCCGAACACCGGGGAGCTGTTTTTT. It specifies CASSSGEPNTGELFF.